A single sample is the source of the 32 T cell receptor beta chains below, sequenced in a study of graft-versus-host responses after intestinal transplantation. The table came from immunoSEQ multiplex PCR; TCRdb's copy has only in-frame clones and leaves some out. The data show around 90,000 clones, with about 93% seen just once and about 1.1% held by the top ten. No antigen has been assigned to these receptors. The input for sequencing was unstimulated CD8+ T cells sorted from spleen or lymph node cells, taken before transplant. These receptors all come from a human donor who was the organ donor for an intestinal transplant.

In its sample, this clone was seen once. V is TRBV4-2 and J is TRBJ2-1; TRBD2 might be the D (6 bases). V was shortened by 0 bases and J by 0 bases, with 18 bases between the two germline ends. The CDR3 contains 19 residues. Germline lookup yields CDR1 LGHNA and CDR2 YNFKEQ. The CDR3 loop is CASSQEGWRGGSSYNEQFF. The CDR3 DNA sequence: TGTGCCAGCAGCCAAGAGGGTTGGAGGGGCGGAAGCTCCTACAATGAGCAGTTCTTC.

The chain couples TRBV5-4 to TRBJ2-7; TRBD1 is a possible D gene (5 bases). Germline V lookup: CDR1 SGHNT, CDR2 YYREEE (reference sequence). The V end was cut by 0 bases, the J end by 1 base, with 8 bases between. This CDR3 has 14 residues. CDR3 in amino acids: CASSLGQKSYEQYF. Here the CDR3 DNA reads TGTGCCAGCAGCTTGGGACAGAAATCCTACGAGCAGTACTTC.

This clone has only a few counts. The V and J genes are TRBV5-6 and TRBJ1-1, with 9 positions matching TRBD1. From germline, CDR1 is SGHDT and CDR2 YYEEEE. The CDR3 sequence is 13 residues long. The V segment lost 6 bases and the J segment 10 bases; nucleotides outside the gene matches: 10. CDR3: CASTQQGAVGAFF. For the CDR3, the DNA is TGTGCCAGCACCCAACAGGGGGCGGTTGGAGCTTTCTTT.

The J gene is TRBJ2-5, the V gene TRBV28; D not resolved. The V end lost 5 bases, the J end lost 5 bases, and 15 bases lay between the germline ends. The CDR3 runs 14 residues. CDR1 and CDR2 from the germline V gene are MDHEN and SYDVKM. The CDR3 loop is CASSRDTLRETQYF. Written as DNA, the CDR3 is TGTGCCAGCAGTCGTGACACTCTCCGGGAGACCCAGTACTTC.

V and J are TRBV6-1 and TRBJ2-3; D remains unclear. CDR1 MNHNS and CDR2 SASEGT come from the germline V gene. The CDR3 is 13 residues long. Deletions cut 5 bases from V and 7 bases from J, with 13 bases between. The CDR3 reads CASSTTPAHTQYF. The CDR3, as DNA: TGTGCCAGCAGTACTACTCCGGCTCATACGCAGTATTTT.

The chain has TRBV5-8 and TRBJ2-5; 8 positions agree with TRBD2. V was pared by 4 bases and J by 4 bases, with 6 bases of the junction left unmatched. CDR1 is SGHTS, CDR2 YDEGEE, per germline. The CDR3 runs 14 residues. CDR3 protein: CASSLAGGRETQYF. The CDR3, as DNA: TGTGCCAGCAGCCTGGCGGGGGGCAGAGAGACCCAGTACTTC. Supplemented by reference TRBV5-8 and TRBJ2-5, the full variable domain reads EAGVTQSPTHLIKTRGQQATLRCSPISGHTSVYWYQQALGLGLQFLLWYDEGEERNRGNFPPRFSGRQFPNYSSELNVNALELEDSALYLCASSLAGGRETQYFGPGTRLLVL.

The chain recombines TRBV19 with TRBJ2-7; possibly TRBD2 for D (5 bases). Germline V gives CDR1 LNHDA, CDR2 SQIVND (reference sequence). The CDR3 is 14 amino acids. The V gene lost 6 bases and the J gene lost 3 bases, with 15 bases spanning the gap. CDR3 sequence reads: CASSPSPRLYEQYF. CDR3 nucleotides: TGTGCCAGTAGCCCTAGCCCCCGGCTCTACGAGCAGTACTTC.

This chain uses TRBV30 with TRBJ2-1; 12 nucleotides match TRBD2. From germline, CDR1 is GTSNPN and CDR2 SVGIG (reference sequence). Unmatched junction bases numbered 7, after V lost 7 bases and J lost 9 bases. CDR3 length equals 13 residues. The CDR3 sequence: CASSSGGAGEQFF. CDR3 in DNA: TGTGCCTCCTCTAGCGGGGGGGCAGGTGAGCAGTTCTTC.

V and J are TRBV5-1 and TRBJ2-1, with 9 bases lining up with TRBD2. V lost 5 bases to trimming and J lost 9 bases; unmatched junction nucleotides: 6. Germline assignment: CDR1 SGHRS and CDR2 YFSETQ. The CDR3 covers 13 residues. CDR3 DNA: TGCGCCAGCAGGTTACTAGCGGGCATTGAGCAGTTCTTC. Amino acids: CASRLLAGIEQFF.

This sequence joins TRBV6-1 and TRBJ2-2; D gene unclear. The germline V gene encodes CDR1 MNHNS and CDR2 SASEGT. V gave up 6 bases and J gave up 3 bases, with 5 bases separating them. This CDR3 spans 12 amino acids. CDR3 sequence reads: CASRSDTGELFF. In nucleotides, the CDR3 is TGTGCCAGCAGGTCAGACACCGGGGAGCTGTTTTTT.

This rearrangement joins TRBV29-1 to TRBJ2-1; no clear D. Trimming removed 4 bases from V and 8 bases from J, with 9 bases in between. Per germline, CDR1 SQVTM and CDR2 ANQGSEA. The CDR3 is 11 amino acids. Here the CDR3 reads CSVGVQYEQFF. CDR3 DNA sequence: TGCAGCGTTGGTGTTCAATATGAGCAGTTCTTC.

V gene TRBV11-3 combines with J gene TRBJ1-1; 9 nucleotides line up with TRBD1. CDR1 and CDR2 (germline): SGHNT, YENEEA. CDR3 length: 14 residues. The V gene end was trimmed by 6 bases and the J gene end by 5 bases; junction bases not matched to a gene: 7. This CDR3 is CASRAPGQGTEAFF. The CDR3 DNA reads TGTGCCAGCAGGGCCCCGGGACAGGGAACTGAAGCTTTCTTT. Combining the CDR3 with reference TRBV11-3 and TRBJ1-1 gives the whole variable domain EAGVVQSPRYKIIEKKQPVAFWCNPISGHNTLYWYLQNLGQGPELLIRYENEEAVDDSQLPKDRFSAERLKGVDSTLKIQPAELGDSAVYLCASRAPGQGTEAFFGQGTRLTVV.

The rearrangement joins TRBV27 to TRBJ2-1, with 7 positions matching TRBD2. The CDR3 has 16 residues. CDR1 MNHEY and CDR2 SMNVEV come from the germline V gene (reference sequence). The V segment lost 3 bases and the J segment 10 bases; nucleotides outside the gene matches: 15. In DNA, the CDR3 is TGTGCCAGCAGTTTGATAGTGGGAGGGCCTCTTCGGGAGCAGTTCTTC. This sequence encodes CASSLIVGGPLREQFF.

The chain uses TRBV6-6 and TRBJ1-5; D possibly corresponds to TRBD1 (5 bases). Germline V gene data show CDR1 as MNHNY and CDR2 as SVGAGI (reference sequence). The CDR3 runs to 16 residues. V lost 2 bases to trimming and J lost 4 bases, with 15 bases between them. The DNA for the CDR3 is TGTGCCAGCAGTTACGTCTCGACAGCTAAAAATCAGCCCCAGCATTTT. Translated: CASSYVSTAKNQPQHF.

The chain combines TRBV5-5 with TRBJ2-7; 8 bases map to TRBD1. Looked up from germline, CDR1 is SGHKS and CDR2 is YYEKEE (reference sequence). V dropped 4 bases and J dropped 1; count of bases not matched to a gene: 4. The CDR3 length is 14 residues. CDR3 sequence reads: CASSPGTGSYEQYF. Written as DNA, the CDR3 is TGTGCCAGCAGCCCCGGGACAGGTTCCTACGAGCAGTACTTC.

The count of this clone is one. The CDR3 here is CASSSVTGELFF. The CDR3 DNA reads TGTGCCAGCAGTTCAGTTACCGGGGAGCTGTTTTTT. The J gene is TRBJ2-2, the V gene TRBV27; D unresolved. Germline assignment: CDR1 MNHEY and CDR2 SMNVEV (reference sequence). Trimming took off 4 bases at V and 5 bases at J, with 5 bases between the two ends. The CDR3 has 12 residues.

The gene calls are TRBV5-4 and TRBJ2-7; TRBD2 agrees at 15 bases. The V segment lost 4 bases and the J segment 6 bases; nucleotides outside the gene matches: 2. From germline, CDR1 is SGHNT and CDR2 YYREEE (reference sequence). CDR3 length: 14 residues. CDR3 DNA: TGTGCCAGCAGCGCGGGACTAGCGGGGGGCGAGCAGTACTTC. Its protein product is CASSAGLAGGEQYF.

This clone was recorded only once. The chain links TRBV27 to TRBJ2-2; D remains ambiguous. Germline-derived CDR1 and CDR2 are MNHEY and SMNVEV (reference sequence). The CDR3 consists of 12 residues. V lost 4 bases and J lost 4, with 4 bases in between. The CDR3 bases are TGTGCCAGCAGTTCGGGCACCGGGGAGCTGTTTTTT. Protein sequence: CASSSGTGELFF.

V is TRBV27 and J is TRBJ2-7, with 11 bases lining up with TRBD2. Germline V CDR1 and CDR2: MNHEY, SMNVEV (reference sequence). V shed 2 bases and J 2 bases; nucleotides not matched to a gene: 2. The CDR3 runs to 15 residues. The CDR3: CASSLVTSGAYEQYF. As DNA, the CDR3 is TGTGCCAGCAGTTTAGTGACTAGCGGGGCCTACGAGCAGTACTTC.

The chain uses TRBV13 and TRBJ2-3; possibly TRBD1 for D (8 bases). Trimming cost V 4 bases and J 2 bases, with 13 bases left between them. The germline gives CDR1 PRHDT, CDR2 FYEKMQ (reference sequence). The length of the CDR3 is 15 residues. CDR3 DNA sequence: TGTGCCAGCAGCTCGGACAGGGACTACACAGATACGCAGTATTTT. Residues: CASSSDRDYTDTQYF. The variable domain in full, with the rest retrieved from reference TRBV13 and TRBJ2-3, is AAGVIQSPRHLIKEKRETATLKCYPIPRHDTVYWYQQGPGQDPQFLISFYEKMQSDKGSIPDRFSAQQFSDYHSELNMSSLELGDSALYFCASSSDRDYTDTQYFGPGTRLTVL.

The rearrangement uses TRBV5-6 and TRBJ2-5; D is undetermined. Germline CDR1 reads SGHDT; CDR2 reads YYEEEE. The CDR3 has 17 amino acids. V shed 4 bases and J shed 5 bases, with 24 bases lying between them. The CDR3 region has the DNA TGTGCCAGCAGCAAACTCTTAGAGCAGGCCTTGTGGGAGACCCAGTACTTC. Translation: CASSKLLEQALWETQYF.

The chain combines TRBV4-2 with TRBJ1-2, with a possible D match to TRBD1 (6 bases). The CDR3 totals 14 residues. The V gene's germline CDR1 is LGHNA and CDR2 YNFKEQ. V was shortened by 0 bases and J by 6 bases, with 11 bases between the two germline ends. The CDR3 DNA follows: TGTGCCAGCAGCCAAGATCTATCAGGGGATGGCTACACCTTC. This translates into CASSQDLSGDGYTF.

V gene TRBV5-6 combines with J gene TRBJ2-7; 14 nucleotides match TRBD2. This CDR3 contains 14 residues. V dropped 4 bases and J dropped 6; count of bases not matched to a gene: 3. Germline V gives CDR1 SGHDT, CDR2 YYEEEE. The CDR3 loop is CASSTGLAGGEQYF. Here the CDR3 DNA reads TGTGCCAGCAGCACCGGACTAGCGGGGGGCGAGCAGTACTTC.

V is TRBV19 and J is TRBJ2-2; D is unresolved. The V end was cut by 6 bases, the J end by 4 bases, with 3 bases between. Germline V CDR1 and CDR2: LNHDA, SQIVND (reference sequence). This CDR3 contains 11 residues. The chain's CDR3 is CASSLTGELFF. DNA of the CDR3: TGTGCCAGTAGCCTCACCGGGGAGCTGTTTTTT. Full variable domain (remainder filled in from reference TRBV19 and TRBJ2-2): DGGITQSPKYLFRKEGQNVTLSCEQNLNHDAMYWYRQDPGQGLRLIYYSQIVNDFQKGDIAEGYSVSREKKESFPLTVTSAQKNPTAFYLCASSLTGELFFGEGSRLTVL.

CDR3 nucleotides: TGTGCCAGCAGCCTGACCAGACCGGGACAGGGGTTTTCCGAGCAGTACTTC. It specifies CASSLTRPGQGFSEQYF. The chain combines TRBV13 with TRBJ2-7; TRBD1 aligns across 10 bases. CDR1 is PRHDT, CDR2 FYEKMQ, per germline (reference sequence). The CDR3 sequence is 17 residues long. The V gene end was trimmed by 5 bases and the J gene end by 6 bases; junction bases not matched to a gene: 16. Filled out from reference TRBV13 and TRBJ2-7, the complete variable domain reads AAGVIQSPRHLIKEKRETATLKCYPIPRHDTVYWYQQGPGQDPQFLISFYEKMQSDKGSIPDRFSAQQFSDYHSELNMSSLELGDSALYFCASSLTRPGQGFSEQYFGPGTRLTVT.

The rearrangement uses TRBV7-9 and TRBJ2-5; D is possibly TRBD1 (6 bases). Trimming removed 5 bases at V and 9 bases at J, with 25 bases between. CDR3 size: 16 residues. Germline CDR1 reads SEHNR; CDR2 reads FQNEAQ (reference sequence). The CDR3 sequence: CASSRSERGSPTAQYF. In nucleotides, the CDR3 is TGTGCCAGCAGCCGTTCCGAGAGGGGGAGCCCCACGGCCCAGTACTTC.

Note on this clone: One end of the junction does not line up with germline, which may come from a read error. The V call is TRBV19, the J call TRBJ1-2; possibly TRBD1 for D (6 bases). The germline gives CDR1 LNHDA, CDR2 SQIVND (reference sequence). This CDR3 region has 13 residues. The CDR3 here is CASSIRSGDGHTF. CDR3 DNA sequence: TGTGCCAGTAGTATCCGGTCAGGGGATGGCCACACCTTC.

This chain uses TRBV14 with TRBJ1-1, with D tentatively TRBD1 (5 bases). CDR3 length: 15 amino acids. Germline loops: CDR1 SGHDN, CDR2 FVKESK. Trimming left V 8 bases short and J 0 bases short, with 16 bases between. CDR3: CASSEQDNMNTEAFF. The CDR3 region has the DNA TGTGCCAGCTCGGAGCAGGACAACATGAACACTGAAGCTTTCTTT.

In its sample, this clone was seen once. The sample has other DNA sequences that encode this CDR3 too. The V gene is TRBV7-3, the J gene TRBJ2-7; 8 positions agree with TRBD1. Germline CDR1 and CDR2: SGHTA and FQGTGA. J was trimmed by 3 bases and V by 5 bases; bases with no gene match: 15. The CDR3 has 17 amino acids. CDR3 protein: CASSPRPTDRAGYEQYF. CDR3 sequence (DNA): TGTGCCAGCAGCCCCAGGCCAACGGACAGGGCAGGCTACGAGCAGTACTTC.

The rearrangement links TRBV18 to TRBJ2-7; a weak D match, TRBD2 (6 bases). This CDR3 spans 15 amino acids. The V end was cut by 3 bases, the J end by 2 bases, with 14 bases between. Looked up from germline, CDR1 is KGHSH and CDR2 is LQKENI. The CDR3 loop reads CASSPLAPLPYEQYF. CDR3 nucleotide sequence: TGTGCCAGCTCACCCCTAGCGCCCCTCCCCTACGAGCAGTACTTC.

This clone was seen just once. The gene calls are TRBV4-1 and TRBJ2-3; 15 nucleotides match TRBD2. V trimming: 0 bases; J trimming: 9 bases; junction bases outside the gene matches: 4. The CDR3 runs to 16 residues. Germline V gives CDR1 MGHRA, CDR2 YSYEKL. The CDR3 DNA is TGCGCCAGCAGCCAAGAGGTCGGACTAGCGGGAGGGACGCAGTATTTT. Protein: CASSQEVGLAGGTQYF.

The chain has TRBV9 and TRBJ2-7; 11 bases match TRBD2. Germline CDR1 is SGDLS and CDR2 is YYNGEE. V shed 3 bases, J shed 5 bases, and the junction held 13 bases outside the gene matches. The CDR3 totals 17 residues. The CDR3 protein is CASSGRIAGGPGDEQYF. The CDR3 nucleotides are TGTGCCAGCAGCGGACGGATAGCGGGGGGGCCGGGTGACGAGCAGTACTTC.